What follows are 6 T cell receptor beta chains derived from one specimen sequenced in a study of T-cell memory formation after mild COVID-19. TCRdb independently ran MiXCR on the 5' RACE reads; one entry per CDR3 protein. Among 200,000 to 300,000 distinct CDR3 sequences listed, roughly a sixth were seen once. Sequenced material: PBMCs or a T cell subset sorted from them (not recorded which). The receptors here all came from a man aged 18-30 years who had mild COVID-19 (a few samples of this study predate the infection). Cell type and time point are not known.

This chain uses TRBV4-3 with TRBJ1-6; D gene uncertain. Trimming took off 4 bases at V and 8 bases at J, with 15 bases between the two ends. CDR1 is LGHNA and CDR2 is YSLEER in the germline V gene. The length of the CDR3 is 15 residues. CDR3 amino acids: CASSLRVAGDSPLHF. The CDR3 coding sequence is TGCGCCAGCAGCCTGAGAGTCGCCGGGGATTCACCCCTCCACTTT.

The gene calls are TRBV14 and TRBJ1-2, with a possible D match to TRBD1 (5 bases). CDR1 and CDR2 (germline): SGHDN, FVKESK. The CDR3 contains 13 residues. Trimming cost V 5 bases and J 2 bases, with 9 bases left between them. Here the CDR3 reads CASSLGRNYGYTF. The DNA for the CDR3 is TGTGCCAGCAGCTTGGGACGGAACTATGGCTACACCTTC. The variable domain in full, completed from reference TRBV14 and TRBJ1-2, reads EAGVTQFPSHSVIEKGQTVTLRCDPISGHDNLYWYRRVMGKEIKFLLHFVKESKQDESGMPNNRFLAERTGGTYSTLKVQPAELEDSGVYFCASSLGRNYGYTFGSGTRLTVV.

The CDR3 DNA is TGCAGCGTTTCGTCGGGAGCCTACGAGCAGTACTTC. This codes for CSVSSGAYEQYF. The rearrangement uses TRBV29-1 and TRBJ2-7, with D tentatively TRBD2 (6 bases). CDR1 SQVTM and CDR2 ANQGSEA come from the germline V gene. This CDR3 spans 12 amino acids. Trimming pared 5 bases from V and 2 bases from J, leaving 10 bases between.

The genes are TRBV6-6 and TRBJ2-3; 11 positions agree with TRBD2. The V segment lost 0 bases and the J segment 1 base; nucleotides outside the gene matches: 0. The CDR3 runs to 16 residues. Germline V gives CDR1 MNHNY, CDR2 SVGAGI (reference sequence). CDR3 nucleotides: TGTGCCAGCAGTTACTCTAGCGGGGGGGGCACAGATACGCAGTATTTT. It yields the protein CASSYSSGGGTDTQYF.

This clonotype was picked up a small number of times. The chain links TRBV7-9 to TRBJ2-4; D might be TRBD2 (5 bases). The length of the CDR3 is 13 residues. V was shortened by 4 bases and J by 8 bases, with 12 bases between the two germline ends. CDR1 and CDR2 (germline): SEHNR, FQNEAQ (reference sequence). CDR3 in DNA: TGTGCCAGCAGCTCCAGACCGGGATACATTCAGTACTTC. Amino acid sequence: CASSSRPGYIQYF.

This clonotype was seen many times. The chain employs TRBV6-6 and TRBJ2-1, with 7 bases that match TRBD1. V lost 6 bases to trimming and J lost 7 bases; unmatched junction nucleotides: 27. Germline V gene data show CDR1 as MNHNY and CDR2 as SVGAGI (reference sequence). CDR3 length equals 20 residues. The CDR3 bases are TGTGCCAGCAGCCCCTTTATATATAGGATTTCGGGCAGGGGGTCTAATGAGCAGTTCTTC. Protein sequence: CASSPFIYRISGRGSNEQFF.